The 28 T cell receptor beta chains given below trace back to one sample, sequenced in a study of blood T cell repertoires in COVID-19. Produced via immunoSEQ multiplex PCR; TCRdb's table is partial and in-frame only. This table has approximately 280,000 clones, roughly 89% appearing once. Material: PBMCs or T cells enriched from blood (not recorded which). The receptors shown here come from a woman between 18 and 29 years old with acute COVID-19.

This clone was counted between two and nine times. This chain uses TRBV28 with TRBJ2-1; maybe TRBD2 (7 bases). This CDR3 has 13 residues. V was shortened by 10 bases and J by 4 bases, with 14 bases between the two germline ends. Germline lookup yields CDR1 MDHEN and CDR2 SYDVKM. CDR3 amino acids: CANGGRRYNEQFF. CDR3 coding DNA: TGTGCCAACGGGGGGCGGCGGTACAATGAGCAGTTCTTC.

The chain employs TRBV27 and TRBJ1-1, with a weak D call TRBD1 (6 bases). The V end lost 3 bases, the J end lost 5 bases, and 10 bases lay between the germline ends. CDR1 MNHEY and CDR2 SMNVEV come from the germline V gene (reference sequence). This CDR3 region has 13 residues. CDR3 in amino acids: CASSFRGWTEAFF. CDR3 in DNA: TGTGCCAGCAGTTTCAGGGGATGGACTGAAGCTTTCTTT.

V usage is TRBV5-1 and J usage is TRBJ2-3; D is unclear. This CDR3 region has 13 residues. Trimming shortened V by 4 bases and J by 0 bases, and 6 bases separated the two germline ends. Germline V gene sequence: CDR1 SGHRS, CDR2 YFSETQ. The CDR3 sequence: CASSSTSTDTQYF. CDR3 sequence (DNA): TGCGCCAGCAGCAGTACTAGCACAGATACGCAGTATTTT.

V gene TRBV10-3 combines with J gene TRBJ2-7, with TRBD2 identical over 9 bases. Germline CDR1 reads ENHRY; CDR2 reads SYGVKD. CDR3 size: 15 residues. V shed 2 bases and J 4 bases; nucleotides not matched to a gene: 6. CDR3: CAISEGLAGPYEQYF. The CDR3 DNA reads as TGTGCCATCAGTGAGGGGCTAGCGGGACCTTACGAGCAGTACTTC.

The rearrangement joins TRBV28 to TRBJ1-1; 9 nucleotides line up with TRBD1. The CDR3 consists of 15 residues. CDR1 MDHEN and CDR2 SYDVKM come from the germline V gene. The trim removed 6 bases at V and 4 bases at J, leaving 9 bases unmatched. In DNA, the CDR3 is TGTGCCAGCAGGACACAGGGGGCCCCGGGCACTGAAGCTTTCTTT. Its protein product is CASRTQGAPGTEAFF.

V usage is TRBV6-6 and J usage is TRBJ2-7; 9 bases fit TRBD1. The V and J ends lost 7 bases and 3 bases, in that order; junction bases with no gene match: 4. CDR3 length: 13 amino acids. From germline, CDR1 is MNHNY and CDR2 SVGAGI (reference sequence). The CDR3 DNA reads TGTGCCAGCAAACCGGGACAGGGCTACGAGCAGTACTTC. It translates to CASKPGQGYEQYF.

The table lists this clone with a count of one. CDR3 loop: CASRSSLGQEANYGYTF. The CDR3 DNA reads as TGCGCCAGCAGAAGCAGTTTAGGACAGGAAGCTAACTATGGCTACACCTTC. V is TRBV10-2 and J is TRBJ1-2; TRBD1 aligns across 7 bases. Trimming cost V 6 bases and J 0 bases; bases outside gene matches: 13. The germline V gene encodes CDR1 WSHSY and CDR2 SAAADI. This CDR3 has 17 amino acids.

V is TRBV7-6 and J is TRBJ2-1, with 7 bases matching TRBD2. Germline-derived CDR1 and CDR2 are SGHVS and FNYEAQ. There are 17 residues in the CDR3. With 3 bases clipped from V and 4 bases from J, the junction kept 12 bases outside the gene matches. The CDR3 loop is CASSFRGEGHLYNEQFF. The CDR3, as DNA: TGTGCCAGCAGCTTTCGGGGGGAGGGCCATCTTTACAATGAGCAGTTCTTC.

The rearrangement joins TRBV12-3 or TRBV12-4 to TRBJ1-6; D is undetermined. V was shortened by 5 bases and J by 9 bases, with 5 bases between the two germline ends. The length of the CDR3 is 11 residues. The CDR3 sequence: CASSKSSPLHF. In DNA form, the CDR3 reads TGTGCCAGCAGTAAGAGTTCACCCCTCCACTTT.

The chain uses TRBV6-5 and TRBJ1-2; 9 nucleotides line up with TRBD1. The germline CDR1 and CDR2 sequences are MNHEY and SVGAGI. V was pared by 8 bases and J by 5 bases, with 6 bases of the junction left unmatched. This CDR3 contains 13 residues. The CDR3 sequence: CASGTGTGYGYTF. CDR3 bases: TGTGCCAGCGGAACCGGGACAGGGTATGGCTACACCTTC.

The chain joins TRBV25-1 to TRBJ2-7; no clear D. This CDR3 comprises 12 residues. Germline CDR1 MGHDK, CDR2 SYGVNS. Trimming removed 6 bases from V and 4 bases from J, with 10 bases in between. The CDR3 DNA reads TGTGCCAGCAGCCGACATGGGTACGAGCAGTACTTC. Its protein product is CASSRHGYEQYF.

The chain uses TRBV28 and TRBJ2-1; TRBD1 might be the D (5 bases). The CDR3 extends over 14 amino acids. Trimming left V 4 bases short and J 6 bases short, with 13 bases between. Germline CDR1 MDHEN, CDR2 SYDVKM. CDR3 amino acids: CASSWNWGGNEQFF. CDR3 DNA sequence: TGTGCCAGCAGTTGGAACTGGGGCGGCAATGAGCAGTTCTTC. Supplemented by reference TRBV28 and TRBJ2-1, the full variable domain reads DVKVTQSSRYLVKRTGEKVFLECVQDMDHENMFWYRQDPGLGLRLIYFSYDVKMKEKGDIPEGYSVSREKKERFSLILESASTNQTSMYLCASSWNWGGNEQFFGPGTRLTVL.

This chain connects TRBV30 to TRBJ1-5; no firm D call. The CDR3 is made up of 14 amino acids. Trimming took 0 bases from V and 6 from J, leaving 12 bases between them. The V gene's germline CDR1 is GTSNPN and CDR2 SVGIG (reference sequence). CDR3 region: CAWSVNPAGQPQHF. The CDR3 DNA is TGTGCCTGGAGTGTAAACCCCGCCGGTCAGCCCCAGCATTTT.

The chain carries TRBV29-1 and TRBJ2-3; TRBD2 aligns across 9 bases. The V and J ends lost 6 bases and 0 bases, in that order; junction bases with no gene match: 10. The germline CDR1 and CDR2 sequences are SQVTM and ANQGSEA. The CDR3 has 16 amino acids. CDR3 in DNA: TGCAGCGTGGTGGTGGCGGGGGGGCCTAGCACAGATACGCAGTATTTT. Encoded protein: CSVVVAGGPSTDTQYF.

CDR3: CASSPVSGGTGELFF. DNA of the CDR3: TGTGCCAGCTCACCCGTCTCAGGGGGCACCGGGGAGCTGTTTTTT. The chain recombines TRBV18 with TRBJ2-2, with 7 bases identical to TRBD1. V shed 3 bases and J 4 bases; nucleotides not matched to a gene: 5. The CDR3 is 15 residues long. CDR1 is KGHSH and CDR2 is LQKENI in the germline V gene.

The chain's CDR3 is CASSLVGGDIDGYTF. In DNA form, the CDR3 reads TGTGCCAGCAGCTTGGTGGGGGGGGACATTGATGGCTACACCTTC. The chain employs TRBV5-4 and TRBJ1-2, with D perhaps TRBD1 (6 bases). CDR3 length: 15 residues. Trimming took off 0 bases at V and 6 bases at J, with 15 bases between the two ends. Germline CDR1 and CDR2: SGHNT and YYREEE (reference sequence).

J is TRBJ2-7 and V is TRBV28; 7 bases agree with TRBD1. CDR1 and CDR2 (germline): MDHEN, SYDVKM. The CDR3 contains 14 residues. V lost 6 bases and J lost 7; bases outside the gene matches: 12. CDR3 nucleotides: TGTGCCAGCAGCGAATCAGACAGGGCCAGTGAGCAGTACTTC. Protein product: CASSESDRASEQYF.

The chain joins TRBV7-3 to TRBJ1-3; TRBD1 is a possible D gene (6 bases). V shed 5 bases and J shed 2 bases, with 10 bases lying between them. CDR3 length: 14 residues. Germline CDR1 SGHTA, CDR2 FQGTGA. The CDR3: CASSQGGAGNTIYF. As DNA, the CDR3 is TGTGCCAGCAGCCAAGGGGGGGCTGGAAACACCATATATTTT.

In DNA form, the CDR3 reads TGTGCCAGCAGTTACTTTTCGGGGGGAGAGACCCAGTACTTC. Translation: CASSYFSGGETQYF. The chain has TRBV6-5 and TRBJ2-5; 7 bases align to TRBD2. Germline V gene lookup returns CDR1 MNHEY and CDR2 SVGAGI. This CDR3 region has 14 residues. V lost 1 base, J lost 4 bases, and 3 bases stayed unmatched.

The chain carries TRBV7-2 and TRBJ2-1, with 8 bases that match TRBD2. Germline values: CDR1 SGHTA, CDR2 FQGNSA. J was trimmed by 11 bases and V by 5 bases; bases with no gene match: 14. This CDR3 region has 15 residues. The CDR3 reads CASSPPAGAGGQQFF. CDR3 DNA sequence: TGTGCCAGCAGCCCGCCGGCAGGGGCGGGAGGTCAGCAGTTCTTC. The whole variable domain, remainder taken from reference TRBV7-2 and TRBJ2-1, is GAGVSQSPSNKVTEKGKDVELRCDPISGHTALYWYRQSLGQGLEFLIYFQGNSAPDKSGLPSDRFSAERTGGSVSTLTIQRTQQEDSAVYLCASSPPAGAGGQQFFGPGTRLTVL.

The chain employs TRBV18 and TRBJ2-7, with 9 bases matching TRBD1. This CDR3 spans 14 amino acids. Per the germline V gene, CDR1 is KGHSH and CDR2 is LQKENI. The junction had 13 bases not matched to a gene; V was cut back by 4 bases and J by 12 bases. CDR3 protein: CASSRGDREVFLYF. The CDR3 DNA reads as TGTGCCAGCTCACGCGGGGACAGGGAGGTTTTTCTGTACTTC.

The rearrangement links TRBV7-2 to TRBJ2-1, with D possibly matching TRBD2 (5 bases). Germline V lookup: CDR1 SGHTA, CDR2 FQGNSA. This CDR3 has 17 residues. Trimming removed 1 base from V and 8 bases from J, with 21 bases in between. CDR3 sequence reads: CASSLGPTGLLFYEQFF. In nucleotides, the CDR3 is TGTGCCAGCAGCTTAGGCCCGACCGGACTCCTTTTCTATGAGCAGTTCTTC.

The chain has TRBV5-1 and TRBJ2-5; tentatively, D is TRBD2 (7 bases). V was cut by 4 bases and J by 4 bases, with 17 bases left in between. In germline, CDR1 is SGHRS, CDR2 YFSETQ. CDR3 length: 15 residues. The CDR3 loop is CASSVGGGSRETQYF. The DNA for the CDR3 is TGCGCCAGCAGCGTCGGGGGCGGGAGTCGAGAGACCCAGTACTTC.

The chain joins TRBV5-1 to TRBJ1-5, with D perhaps TRBD1 (5 bases). Trimming pared 0 bases from V and 16 bases from J, leaving 23 bases between. CDR3 length: 15 residues. Germline lookup yields CDR1 SGHRS and CDR2 YFSETQ. The CDR3 here is CASSLAAGPHTIKHF. CDR3 coding DNA: TGCGCCAGCAGCTTGGCGGCAGGGCCCCATACGATTAAACATTTT.

J is TRBJ1-2 and V is TRBV19; D is perhaps TRBD1 (6 bases). The CDR3 runs to 13 residues. Germline CDR1 reads LNHDA; CDR2 reads SQIVND (reference sequence). The V end was cut by 5 bases, the J end by 7 bases, with 14 bases between. In DNA, the CDR3 is TGTGCCAGTAGTGAACAGGGTCTAAGTGGCTACACCTTC. It is translated as CASSEQGLSGYTF.

The chain is built from TRBV9 and TRBJ1-1; possible D gene TRBD1, 6 bases. This CDR3 spans 15 amino acids. Germline V gene lookup returns CDR1 SGDLS and CDR2 YYNGEE. V gave up 0 bases and J gave up 3 bases, with 12 bases separating them. The CDR3 bases are TGTGCCAGCAGCGTAGTAAGCGGACAGCACACTGAAGCTTTCTTT. Translated, it gives CASSVVSGQHTEAFF. Variable domain in full (rest from reference TRBV9 and TRBJ1-1): DSGVTQTPKHLITATGQRVTLRCSPRSGDLSVYWYQQSLDQGLQFLIQYYNGEERAKGNILERFSAQQFPDLHSELNLSSLELGDSALYFCASSVVSGQHTEAFFGQGTRLTVV.

This chain joins TRBV7-2 and TRBJ1-5, with no clear D. CDR1 and CDR2 (germline): SGHTA, FQGNSA. V was clipped by 1 base and J by 6 bases, with 16 bases between them. The CDR3 spans 16 residues. The chain's CDR3 is CASSLVFGVGGQPQHF. DNA for the CDR3: TGTGCCAGCAGCTTAGTTTTTGGGGTCGGAGGTCAGCCCCAGCATTTT.

The V and J genes are TRBV2 and TRBJ1-5; D is uncertain. CDR1 and CDR2 (germline): SNHLY, FYNNEI. This CDR3 spans 14 amino acids. V was trimmed by 3 bases and J by 5 bases, leaving 11 bases between them. The CDR3 reads CASSEGLPHQPQHF. Written as DNA, the CDR3 is TGTGCCAGCAGTGAGGGCCTCCCCCATCAGCCCCAGCATTTT.